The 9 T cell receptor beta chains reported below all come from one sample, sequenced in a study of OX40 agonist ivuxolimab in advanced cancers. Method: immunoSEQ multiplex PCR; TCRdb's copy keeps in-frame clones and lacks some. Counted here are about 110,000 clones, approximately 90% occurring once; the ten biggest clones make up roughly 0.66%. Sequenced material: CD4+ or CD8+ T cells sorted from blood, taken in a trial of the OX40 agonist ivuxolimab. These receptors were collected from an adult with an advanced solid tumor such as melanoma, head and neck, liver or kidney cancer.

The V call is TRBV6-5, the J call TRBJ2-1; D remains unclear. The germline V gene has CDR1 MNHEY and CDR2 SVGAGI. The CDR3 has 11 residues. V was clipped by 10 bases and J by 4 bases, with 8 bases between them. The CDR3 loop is CATWLYNEQFF. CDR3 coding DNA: TGTGCCACTTGGCTATACAATGAGCAGTTCTTC.

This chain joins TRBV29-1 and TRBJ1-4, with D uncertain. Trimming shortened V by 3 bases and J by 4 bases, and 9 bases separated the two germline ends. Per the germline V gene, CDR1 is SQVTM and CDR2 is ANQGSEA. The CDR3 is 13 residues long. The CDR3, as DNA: TGCAGCGTTGATATGGGCTTTAATGAAAAACTGTTTTTT. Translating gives CSVDMGFNEKLFF.

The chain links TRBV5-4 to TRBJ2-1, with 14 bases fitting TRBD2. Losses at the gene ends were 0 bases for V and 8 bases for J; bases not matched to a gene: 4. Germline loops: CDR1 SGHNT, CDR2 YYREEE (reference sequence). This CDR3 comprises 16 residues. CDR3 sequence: CASSLERLAGGDEQFF. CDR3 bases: TGTGCCAGCAGCTTGGAAAGACTAGCGGGAGGGGATGAGCAGTTCTTC.

As DNA, the CDR3 is TGTGCCAGCGGATCGGGGGGCATGGGAGAGACCCAGTACTTC. Its translation is CASGSGGMGETQYF. The chain recombines TRBV6-5 with TRBJ2-5; D might be TRBD2 (7 bases). CDR3 length: 14 residues. The V end lost 8 bases, the J end lost 4 bases, and 17 bases lay between the germline ends. Germline V gene sequence: CDR1 MNHEY, CDR2 SVGAGI.

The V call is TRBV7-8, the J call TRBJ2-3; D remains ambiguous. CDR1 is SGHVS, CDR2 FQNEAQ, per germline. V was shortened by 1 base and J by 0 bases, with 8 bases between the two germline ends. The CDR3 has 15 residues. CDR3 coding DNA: TGTGCCAGCAGCTTAGTAGGTTCTAGCACAGATACGCAGTATTTT. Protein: CASSLVGSSTDTQYF.

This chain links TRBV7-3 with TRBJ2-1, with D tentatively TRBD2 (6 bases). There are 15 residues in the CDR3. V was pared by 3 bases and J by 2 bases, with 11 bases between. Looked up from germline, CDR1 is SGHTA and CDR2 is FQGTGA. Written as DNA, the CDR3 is TGTGCCAGCAGCTTCACTAGCTCGACCTACAATGAGCAGTTCTTC. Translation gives CASSFTSSTYNEQFF.

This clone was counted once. CDR3 nucleotides: TGTGCCAGCAGTGAAGAAGAAGAAGCCGGGAGGTCCTACAGGGGCTATGGCTACACCTTC. Protein: CASSEEEEAGRSYRGYGYTF. The chain employs TRBV6-1 and TRBJ1-2; TRBD1 aligns across 7 bases. Germline V gene data show CDR1 as MNHNS and CDR2 as SASEGT. Losses at the gene ends were 1 base for V and 4 bases for J; bases not matched to a gene: 21. The CDR3 is made up of 20 amino acids.

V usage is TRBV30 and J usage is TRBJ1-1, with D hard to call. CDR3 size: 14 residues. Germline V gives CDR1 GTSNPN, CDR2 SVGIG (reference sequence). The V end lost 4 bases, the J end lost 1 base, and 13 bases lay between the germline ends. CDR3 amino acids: CAWTIGGWNTEAFF. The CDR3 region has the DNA TGTGCCTGGACCATAGGAGGTTGGAACACTGAAGCTTTCTTT.

The CDR3 nucleotides read TGTGCCAGTAGTATCTCCTTGCGGGATACGCAGTATTTT. Protein sequence: CASSISLRDTQYF. The rearrangement links TRBV19 to TRBJ2-3; D remains unclear. Germline V CDR1 and CDR2: LNHDA, SQIVND (reference sequence). The CDR3 is made up of 13 amino acids. V dropped 3 bases and J dropped 6 bases, with 10 bases sitting between them. The full variable domain, its missing parts supplied by reference TRBV19 and TRBJ2-3, is DGGITQSPKYLFRKEGQNVTLSCEQNLNHDAMYWYRQDPGQGLRLIYYSQIVNDFQKGDIAEGYSVSREKKESFPLTVTSAQKNPTAFYLCASSISLRDTQYFGPGTRLTVL.